The rows below give T cell receptor beta chains drawn from one sample of a study of metastatic and nonmetastatic thyroid tumors. TCRdb re-called the PCR reads through MiXCR. The sample lists tens of thousands of clones, more than 20% occurring once. The sample taken for sequencing was blood. The receptors were sampled from a female donor with papillary thyroid cancer or a benign thyroid nodule (not recorded which). Some clones in this sample may be carry-over from other donors' samples. The CDR3 runs from the conserved cysteine through the conserved F or W. The D gene is left open where the match is weak. A clone size is listed for some rows: how often the clone was seen (once, few, many), or a class if it is expanded.

clone size: .; V gene: TRBV6-2/TRBV6-3; J gene: TRBJ1-5; D gene: TRBD1; CDR3 DNA: TGTGTCAGCAGATCCGGGACAGGTGACTATCAGCCCCAGCATTTT; CDR3 protein: CVSRSGTGDYQPQHF
clone size: many; V gene: TRBV12-3/TRBV12-4; J gene: TRBJ2-1; D gene: .; CDR3 DNA: TGTGCCAGCAGTCGGGGGGCCAATGAGCAGTTCTTC; CDR3 protein: CASSRGANEQFF
clone size: many; V gene: TRBV2; J gene: TRBJ2-7; D gene: TRBD1; CDR3 DNA: TGTGCCAGCAGTGAAGAAGGACAGGGGGAAAGCCGGTACTTC; CDR3 protein: CASSEEGQGESRYF
clone size: few; V gene: TRBV27; J gene: TRBJ2-7; D gene: TRBD1; CDR3 DNA: TGTGCCAGCAGTTTAGGACAGGGGGTGTACGATCAGTACTTC; CDR3 protein: CASSLGQGVYDQYF
clone size: many; V gene: TRBV20-1; J gene: TRBJ1-5; D gene: .; CDR3 DNA: TGCAGTGCTAGAGATCGAGTGGGGCAGGGTCAGCCCCAGCATTTT; CDR3 protein: CSARDRVGQGQPQHF
clone size: many; V gene: TRBV28; J gene: TRBJ2-5; D gene: .; CDR3 DNA: TGTGCCAGCAGTTTCCGAAGTGAGACCCAGTACTTC; CDR3 protein: CASSFRSETQYF
clone size: many; V gene: TRBV6-1; J gene: TRBJ1-1; D gene: .; CDR3 DNA: TGTGCCAGCAGCCCCGTGGGGGGGCGTGACACTGAAGCTTTCTTT; CDR3 protein: CASSPVGGRDTEAFF
clone size: once; V gene: TRBV11-3; J gene: TRBJ2-1; D gene: .; CDR3 DNA: TGTGCCATCAGCTTAGCGAGCGTGAGCGGTGAGCAGTTCTTC; CDR3 protein: CAISLASVSGEQFF
clone size: .; V gene: TRBV6-4; J gene: TRBJ2-7; D gene: TRBD2; CDR3 DNA: TGTGCCAGCGGGGTCGCTAGCGGGAGTTCTTACGAGCAGTACTTC; CDR3 protein: CASGVASGSSYEQYF
clone size: .; V gene: TRBV28; J gene: TRBJ1-5; D gene: .; CDR3 DNA: TGTGCCAGCAGTTTATACAGGACACCCGATCAGCCCCAGCATTTT; CDR3 protein: CASSLYRTPDQPQHF
clone size: many; V gene: TRBV7-9; J gene: TRBJ2-3; D gene: TRBD2; CDR3 DNA: TGTGCCAGCAGCTCACCGGGACTAGATGTAGATACGCAGTATTTT; CDR3 protein: CASSSPGLDVDTQYF
clone size: .; V gene: TRBV4-3; J gene: TRBJ1-2; D gene: .; CDR3 DNA: TGCGCCAGCAGCCAGGAACAGGGCGAATATGGCTACACCTTC; CDR3 protein: CASSQEQGEYGYTF
clone size: .; V gene: TRBV27; J gene: TRBJ1-3; D gene: .; CDR3 DNA: TGTGCCAACAGTTTATTCCCTAGAAACACCATATATTTT; CDR3 protein: CANSLFPRNTIYF
clone size: .; V gene: TRBV28; J gene: TRBJ2-7; D gene: TRBD2; CDR3 DNA: TGTGCCAGCAGCCCGCCGGGACTAGCGAGATACGAGCAGTACTTC; CDR3 protein: CASSPPGLARYEQYF
clone size: medium-sized; V gene: TRBV6-1; J gene: TRBJ2-1; D gene: TRBD2; CDR3 DNA: TGTGCCAGTGATGGGGCGGGAGAGGGGAATGAGCAGTTCTTC; CDR3 protein: CASDGAGEGNEQFF
clone size: many; V gene: TRBV11-2; J gene: TRBJ1-3; D gene: .; CDR3 DNA: TGTGCCAGCAGACTCTCTGGGAGGGCCCGAAACACCATATATTTT; CDR3 protein: CASRLSGRARNTIYF
clone size: many; V gene: TRBV2; J gene: TRBJ2-3; D gene: TRBD2; CDR3 DNA: TGTGCCAGCACCCCAGCGGGGAGCACAGATACGCAGTATTTT; CDR3 protein: CASTPAGSTDTQYF
clone size: many; V gene: TRBV19; J gene: TRBJ2-7; D gene: TRBD1; CDR3 DNA: TGTGCCAGTAGTGCGACAGGGGGCCATGAGCAGTACTTC; CDR3 protein: CASSATGGHEQYF
clone size: medium-sized; V gene: TRBV28; J gene: TRBJ1-2; D gene: TRBD1; CDR3 DNA: TGTGCCACCCATGCGGGACAGGGGACGGGCGGCTACACCTTC; CDR3 protein: CATHAGQGTGGYTF
clone size: .; V gene: TRBV11-3; J gene: TRBJ1-6; D gene: TRBD1; CDR3 DNA: TGTGCCAGCAGCGAGGGACAGGGGACCTATAATTCACCCCTCCACTTT; CDR3 protein: CASSEGQGTYNSPLHF
clone size: .; V gene: TRBV18; J gene: TRBJ2-7; D gene: TRBD1; CDR3 DNA: TGTGCCAGCTCTCTCCGGGACAGGGACTCCTACGAGCTGTACTTC; CDR3 protein: CASSLRDRDSYELYF
clone size: .; V gene: TRBV7-9; J gene: TRBJ2-2; D gene: .; CDR3 DNA: TGTGCCAGCAGCCGGCTCACGGGGACCGGGGAGCTGTTTTTT; CDR3 protein: CASSRLTGTGELFF
clone size: .; V gene: TRBV5-6; J gene: TRBJ2-3; D gene: TRBD2; CDR3 DNA: TGTGCCAGCAGCTTACCGGGACTAAAGACAGATACGCAGTATTTT; CDR3 protein: CASSLPGLKTDTQYF
clone size: few; V gene: TRBV28; J gene: TRBJ1-2; D gene: .; CDR3 DNA: TGTGCCAGCAGCCTTCCCCAGAACTATGGCTACACCTTC; CDR3 protein: CASSLPQNYGYTF
clone size: many; V gene: TRBV19; J gene: TRBJ1-4; D gene: .; CDR3 DNA: TGTGCCGCCTCTTTTGCAACTAATGAAAAACTGTTTTTT; CDR3 protein: CAASFATNEKLFF
clone size: many; V gene: TRBV28; J gene: TRBJ1-5; D gene: TRBD1; CDR3 DNA: TGTGCCAGCAGCAATCACGGACAGGCCCATCAGCCCCAGCATTTT; CDR3 protein: CASSNHGQAHQPQHF
clone size: few; V gene: TRBV27; J gene: TRBJ2-1; D gene: TRBD2; CDR3 DNA: TGTGCCAGCAGTACAAGGACTAGCGGGACCCTAGGGGAGCAGTTCTTC; CDR3 protein: CASSTRTSGTLGEQFF
clone size: many; V gene: TRBV6-1; J gene: TRBJ1-2; D gene: .; CDR3 DNA: TGTGCCAGCAGGGGGGACTATGGCTACACCTTC; CDR3 protein: CASRGDYGYTF
clone size: .; V gene: TRBV11-2; J gene: TRBJ2-2; D gene: TRBD2; CDR3 DNA: TGTGCCAGCAGGTCATGGACTAGAGGGAGGACCGGGGAGCTGTTTTTT; CDR3 protein: CASRSWTRGRTGELFF
clone size: .; V gene: TRBV7-8; J gene: TRBJ1-1; D gene: TRBD1; CDR3 DNA: TGTGCCATCAGCTACACAGGGGTCACTGAAGATTTCTTT; CDR3 protein: CAISYTGVTEDFF
clone size: many; V gene: TRBV18; J gene: TRBJ2-2; D gene: .; CDR3 DNA: TGTGCCAGCTCACCGAGCGGGAACACCGGGGAGCTGTTTTTT; CDR3 protein: CASSPSGNTGELFF
clone size: once; V gene: TRBV5-1; J gene: TRBJ1-5; D gene: .; CDR3 DNA: TGCGCCAGCAGCCCGGGACTAAATCAGCCCCAGCATTTT; CDR3 protein: CASSPGLNQPQHF